This TCR beta chain was profiled in a study of blood T cells in healthy people across ages. As concerns this clonotype: As yet, its antigen is unknown.

Alongside a J-beta primer mix, a sample-barcoded 5' primer served in a second PCR lasting 7 to 11 cycles. TCRdb recomputed calls from the 5' RACE reads with MiXCR, one row per CDR3 protein. Of some 900,000 distinct CDR3 sequences listed, under 50% are singletons. There are 12 residues in the CDR3. Germline CDR1 MGHRA, CDR2 YSYEKL. V dropped 8 bases and J dropped 7 bases, with 14 bases sitting between them. Study-level findings and limits: Per million T cells, TCR beta diversity dropped about linearly as age rose.

The sequenced material came from blood. The chain carries TRBV4-1 and TRBJ1-2; D remains unclear. The receptor was derived from a man aged 25 to 40 in good health. The CDR3 region has the DNA TGCGCCAGCCAAGGCCGGGAGCGTGGCTACACCTTC. Protein: CASQGRERGYTF.